The T cell receptor beta chain described here comes from a study of cytomegalovirus exposure and HLA in healthy donors. Turning to the study itself: Most donors, roughly 84% of a few hundred genotyped, fell in the Caucasian-associated ancestry cluster.

This CDR3 comprises 17 residues. Germline V gene lookup returns CDR1 SGDLS and CDR2 YYNGEE. V lost 2 bases to trimming and J lost 4 bases; unmatched junction nucleotides: 11. The PCR employed 60 Vbeta primers together with 13 Jbeta primers. Some clones are missing from TCRdb's copy, which holds only in-frame ones; the method was immunoSEQ multiplex PCR. The sample shows around 200,000 clones, 80% to 90% of them seen only once. The receptor was isolated from a woman aged 30 to 39 in good health and CMV-seronegative. The sequenced sample was PBMCs. The genes are TRBV9 and TRBJ2-7, with 11 nucleotides matching TRBD1. The CDR3 sequence is CASSVDARGQGVYEQYF. In DNA, the CDR3 is TGTGCCAGCAGCGTGGATGCTCGGGGACAGGGGGTATACGAGCAGTACTTC.